One sample yielded the 23 T cell receptor beta chains listed below, sequenced in a study of vaccination effects on CD4 cells after COVID-19. Sequenced by immunoSEQ multiplex PCR; TCRdb stores in-frame clones only, minus some. Of about 73,000 clones in the sample, 78% were seen once. No antigens are known for them. Sequencing in the ViraFEST assay came after antigen-specific CD4+ T cells had been expanded with viral peptide pools, which were used to stimulate PBMC. Following an approximately 11-day culture, CD4+ T cells were purified. None of these healthy vaccinees had been infected with SARS-CoV-2 before vaccination. The source material was CD4+ T cells from PBMCs cultured with SARS-CoV-2 spike peptides, sampled before COVID-19 vaccination. These TCRs come from a human donor who received a COVID-19 vaccine.

The chain carries TRBV27 and TRBJ1-2; TRBD1 is a possible D gene (5 bases). CDR1 is MNHEY, CDR2 SMNVEV, per germline (reference sequence). This CDR3 is 14 amino acids long. V dropped 3 bases and J dropped 7 bases, with 15 bases sitting between them. As DNA, the CDR3 is TGTGCCAGCAGTTTGGGGGAGTGGCCCCTTGGCTACACCTTC. Protein sequence: CASSLGEWPLGYTF.

The V gene is TRBV5-1, the J gene TRBJ1-4; tentative D call: TRBD1 (6 bases). This CDR3 comprises 15 residues. Trimming removed 7 bases from V and 2 bases from J, with 15 bases in between. The V gene's germline CDR1 is SGHRS and CDR2 YFSETQ. The CDR3 protein is CASSDSQGTNEKLFF. In DNA, the CDR3 is TGCGCCAGCTCCGACTCCCAGGGGACTAATGAAAAACTGTTTTTT.

This chain links TRBV5-1 with TRBJ2-5, with unresolved D. Germline assignment: CDR1 SGHRS and CDR2 YFSETQ. The CDR3 extends over 13 amino acids. V was shortened by 4 bases and J by 5 bases, with 12 bases between the two germline ends. In nucleotides, the CDR3 is TGCGCCAGCAGCCGTGGTCTGATCGAGACCCAGTACTTC. Its protein product is CASSRGLIETQYF.

The CDR3 region is CASSLDSALNTEAFF. The CDR3, as DNA: TGCGCCAGCAGCTTGGATTCGGCATTGAACACTGAAGCTTTCTTT. V gene TRBV5-1 combines with J gene TRBJ1-1; no firm D call. Trimming pared 0 bases from V and 0 bases from J, leaving 9 bases between. Germline CDR1 and CDR2: SGHRS and YFSETQ. This CDR3 region has 15 residues.

The rearrangement joins TRBV7-2 to TRBJ2-3; the match to TRBD2 covers 10 bases. Losses at the gene ends were 5 bases for V and 6 bases for J; bases not matched to a gene: 17. This CDR3 region has 18 residues. From germline, CDR1 is SGHTA and CDR2 FQGNSA. CDR3 amino acids: CASSRVLAGAPEDDTQYF. The CDR3 DNA reads as TGTGCCAGCAGCCGCGTCCTAGCGGGGGCCCCGGAGGACGATACGCAGTATTTT.

The chain employs TRBV15 and TRBJ1-6, with D perhaps matching TRBD1 (5 bases). This CDR3 is 14 amino acids long. CDR1 LNHNV and CDR2 YYDKDF come from the germline V gene (reference sequence). The germline V and J ends were trimmed by 0 bases and 7 bases, with 7 bases remaining between them. CDR3 DNA: TGTGCCACCAGCAGAGAAGGGGTCAATTCACCCCTCCACTTT. This translates into CATSREGVNSPLHF.

The chain carries TRBV19 and TRBJ2-1; TRBD2 agrees at 7 bases. V trimming: 4 bases; J trimming: 4 bases; junction bases outside the gene matches: 13. The CDR3 is 17 residues long. Germline loops: CDR1 LNHDA, CDR2 SQIVND (reference sequence). The CDR3 sequence: CASSKDGRVAAYNEQFF. Written as DNA, the CDR3 is TGTGCCAGTAGTAAGGATGGGAGGGTGGCAGCGTACAATGAGCAGTTCTTC.

The chain couples TRBV18 to TRBJ1-2; weak D call: TRBD1 (5 bases). The V gene's germline CDR1 is KGHSH and CDR2 LQKENI. The CDR3 length is 15 residues. V was cut by 0 bases and J by 2 bases, with 10 bases left in between. CDR3 loop: CASSPPGGGNYGYTF. The CDR3 DNA sequence: TGTGCCAGCTCACCACCCGGGGGGGGAAACTATGGCTACACCTTC.

This chain uses TRBV4-3 with TRBJ1-5; D ambiguous. Trimming left V 0 bases short and J 4 bases short, with 4 bases between. Germline CDR1 reads LGHNA; CDR2 reads YSLEER. CDR3 length: 13 amino acids. The CDR3 reads CASSQERNQPQHF. The CDR3 bases are TGCGCCAGCAGCCAAGAGAGAAATCAGCCCCAGCATTTT.

The rearrangement links TRBV19 to TRBJ1-1; 7 nucleotides align to TRBD1. The CDR3 has 14 amino acids. Germline loops: CDR1 LNHDA, CDR2 SQIVND (reference sequence). Trimming cost V 3 bases and J 1 base; bases outside gene matches: 2. CDR3 protein: CASSMRGPNTEAFF. The CDR3 DNA sequence: TGTGCCAGTAGTATGAGGGGGCCGAACACTGAAGCTTTCTTT.

The chain combines TRBV24-1 with TRBJ2-2; 8 bases agree with TRBD2. Germline CDR1 and CDR2: KGHDR and SFDVKD. This CDR3 has 16 residues. The trim removed 7 bases at V and 6 bases at J, leaving 12 bases unmatched. CDR3 region: CATSRDSGGEPGELFF. The CDR3 DNA reads TGTGCCACCAGCCGGGACTCCGGGGGGGAACCCGGGGAGCTGTTTTTT.

The V call is TRBV6-4, the J call TRBJ2-1, with 7 bases lining up with TRBD1. The CDR3 is made up of 16 amino acids. Germline trimming cut 2 bases from V and 6 bases from J; bases unmatched to any gene: 10. Germline assignment: CDR1 MRHNA and CDR2 SNTAGT. CDR3 amino acids: CASSDLLTGLSNEQFF. CDR3 DNA: TGTGCCAGCAGTGACCTTTTGACAGGGCTCAGCAATGAGCAGTTCTTC.

The DNA of the CDR3 is TGTGCCAGCTCACCGGGACAGGGAAGCGACACCTTC. This encodes CASSPGQGSDTF. The chain joins TRBV18 to TRBJ1-2; 9 nucleotides match TRBD1. The CDR3 has 12 residues. V shed 3 bases and J 12 bases; nucleotides not matched to a gene: 5. In germline, CDR1 is KGHSH, CDR2 LQKENI.

The chain uses TRBV29-1 and TRBJ2-3; D possibly matches TRBD1 or TRBD2 (6 bases each). This CDR3 is 15 amino acids long. V was trimmed by 7 bases and J by 0 bases, leaving 17 bases between them. Per germline, CDR1 SQVTM and CDR2 ANQGSEA. The CDR3 protein is CSALGGQGSTDTQYF. The CDR3, as DNA: TGCAGCGCGTTAGGGGGGCAGGGGAGCACAGATACGCAGTATTTT.

J is TRBJ1-1 and V is TRBV7-2; D perhaps matches TRBD1 (5 bases). Looked up from germline, CDR1 is SGHTA and CDR2 is FQGNSA. CDR3 length: 15 residues. V gave up 3 bases and J gave up 3 bases, with 14 bases separating them. The DNA for the CDR3 is TGTGCCAGCAGCTTGGGGGGTAACCTGGACACTGAAGCTTTCTTT. The encoded protein is CASSLGGNLDTEAFF.

The chain links TRBV7-9 to TRBJ2-5; D gene uncertain. V lost 5 bases and J 7 bases, leaving 20 bases between the germline ends. CDR1 and CDR2 from the germline V gene are SEHNR and FQNEAQ (reference sequence). The CDR3 sequence is 15 residues long. The CDR3 nucleotides are TGTGCCAGCAGCGCGTGGACCGGCGTACTGGGGACCCAGTACTTC. It yields the protein CASSAWTGVLGTQYF.

This sequence joins TRBV29-1 and TRBJ1-1, with TRBD1 matching 7 bases. V was clipped by 7 bases and J by 0 bases; unmatched bases: 5. Germline loops: CDR1 SQVTM, CDR2 ANQGSEA. This CDR3 has 13 amino acids. CDR3 loop: CSASTGVNTEAFF. CDR3 coding DNA: TGCAGCGCCTCCACAGGGGTGAACACTGAAGCTTTCTTT.

The genes are TRBV11-1 and TRBJ2-1; D is undetermined. Germline V gene lookup returns CDR1 SGHAT and CDR2 FQDESV (reference sequence). This CDR3 contains 15 residues. Trimming took off 4 bases at V and 0 bases at J, with 10 bases between the two ends. The CDR3 sequence is CASSSDKSSYNEQFF. CDR3 sequence (DNA): TGTGCCAGCAGCTCCGACAAGAGCTCCTACAATGAGCAGTTCTTC.

The CDR3 sequence is CASSFSEKLFF. CDR3 sequence (DNA): TGTGCCAGCAGCTTTTCTGAAAAACTGTTTTTT. This sequence joins TRBV11-2 and TRBJ1-4, with D unresolved. V lost 3 bases and J 7 bases, leaving 3 bases between the germline ends. This CDR3 contains 11 residues. Germline V lookup: CDR1 SGHAT, CDR2 FQNNGV.

The CDR3 loop is CATSVGSGNTEAFF. The CDR3 nucleotides are TGTGCCACCAGTGTGGGGTCAGGGAACACTGAAGCTTTCTTT. The chain joins TRBV24-1 to TRBJ1-1; the D is unclear. The germline V gene encodes CDR1 KGHDR and CDR2 SFDVKD. Trimming took off 5 bases at V and 1 base at J, with 10 bases between the two ends. CDR3 length equals 14 residues.

This rearrangement joins TRBV7-2 to TRBJ1-2; tentatively, D is TRBD1 (5 bases). CDR3 length: 13 residues. The V and J ends lost 2 bases and 8 bases respectively, with 12 bases between them. CDR1 SGHTA and CDR2 FQGNSA come from the germline V gene. The CDR3 region has the DNA TGTGCCAGCAGCTTATCAGGGTGGGTGGGCTACACCTTC. It is translated as CASSLSGWVGYTF.

The chain links TRBV18 to TRBJ1-2, with D possibly TRBD1 on 5 matching bases. The V gene lost 3 bases and the J gene lost 0 bases, with 11 bases spanning the gap. This CDR3 is built from 15 residues. CDR1 and CDR2 (germline): KGHSH, LQKENI. The CDR3 nucleotides read TGTGCCAGCTCACCTTTACAGGACTCTAACTATGGCTACACCTTC. Amino acid sequence: CASSPLQDSNYGYTF.

There are a few counts of this clone. The chain combines TRBV5-1 with TRBJ1-4; no definite D call. CDR3 length: 16 amino acids. Between the trimmed V and J ends, which lost 0 bases and 6 bases, there was a span of 15 bases. CDR1 and CDR2 from the germline V gene are SGHRS and YFSETQ. The CDR3 DNA reads as TGCGCCAGCAGCTTGGCACCCCCGGAGGAGTATGAAAAACTGTTTTTT. Translated: CASSLAPPEEYEKLFF.